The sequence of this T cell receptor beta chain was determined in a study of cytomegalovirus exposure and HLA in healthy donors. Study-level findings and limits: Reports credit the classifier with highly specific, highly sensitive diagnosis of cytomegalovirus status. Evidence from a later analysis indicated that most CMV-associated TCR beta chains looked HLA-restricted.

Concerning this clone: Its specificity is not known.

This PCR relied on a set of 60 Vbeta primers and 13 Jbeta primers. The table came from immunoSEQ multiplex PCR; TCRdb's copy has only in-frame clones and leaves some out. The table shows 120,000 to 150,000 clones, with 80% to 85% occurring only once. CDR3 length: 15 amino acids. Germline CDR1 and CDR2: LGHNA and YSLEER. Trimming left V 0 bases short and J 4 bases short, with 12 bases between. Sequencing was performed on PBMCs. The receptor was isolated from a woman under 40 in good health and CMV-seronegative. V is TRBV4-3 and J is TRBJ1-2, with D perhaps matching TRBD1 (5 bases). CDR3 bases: TGCGCCAGCAGCCAAGATTTAGGCGGGGCCTATGGCTACACCTTC. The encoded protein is CASSQDLGGAYGYTF.